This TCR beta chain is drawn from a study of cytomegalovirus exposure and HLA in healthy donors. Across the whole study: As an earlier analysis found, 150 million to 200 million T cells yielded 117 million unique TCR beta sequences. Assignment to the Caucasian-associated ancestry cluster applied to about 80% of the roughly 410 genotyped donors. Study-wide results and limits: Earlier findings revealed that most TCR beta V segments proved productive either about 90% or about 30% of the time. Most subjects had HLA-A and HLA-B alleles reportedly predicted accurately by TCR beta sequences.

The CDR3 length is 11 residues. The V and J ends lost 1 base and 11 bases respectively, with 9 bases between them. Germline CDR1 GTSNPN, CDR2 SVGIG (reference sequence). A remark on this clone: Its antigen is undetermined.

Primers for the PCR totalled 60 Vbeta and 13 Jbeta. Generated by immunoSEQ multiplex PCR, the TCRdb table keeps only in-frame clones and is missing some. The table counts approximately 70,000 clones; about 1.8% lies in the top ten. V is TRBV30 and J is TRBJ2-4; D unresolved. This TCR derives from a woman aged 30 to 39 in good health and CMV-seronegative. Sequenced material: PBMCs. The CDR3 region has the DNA TGTGCCTGGAGTGCGGGTAACTTTCAGTACTTC. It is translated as CAWSAGNFQYF.